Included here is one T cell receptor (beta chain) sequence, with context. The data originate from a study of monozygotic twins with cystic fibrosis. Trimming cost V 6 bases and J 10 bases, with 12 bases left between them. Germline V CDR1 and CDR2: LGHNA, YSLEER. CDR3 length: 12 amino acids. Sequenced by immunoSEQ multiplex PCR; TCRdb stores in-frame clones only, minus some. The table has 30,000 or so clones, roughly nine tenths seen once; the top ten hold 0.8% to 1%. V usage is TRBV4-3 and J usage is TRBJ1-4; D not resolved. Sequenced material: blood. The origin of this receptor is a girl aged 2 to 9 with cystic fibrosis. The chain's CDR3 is CASRAGEGKLFF. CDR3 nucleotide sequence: TGCGCCAGCAGAGCCGGAGAAGGAAAACTGTTTTTT.